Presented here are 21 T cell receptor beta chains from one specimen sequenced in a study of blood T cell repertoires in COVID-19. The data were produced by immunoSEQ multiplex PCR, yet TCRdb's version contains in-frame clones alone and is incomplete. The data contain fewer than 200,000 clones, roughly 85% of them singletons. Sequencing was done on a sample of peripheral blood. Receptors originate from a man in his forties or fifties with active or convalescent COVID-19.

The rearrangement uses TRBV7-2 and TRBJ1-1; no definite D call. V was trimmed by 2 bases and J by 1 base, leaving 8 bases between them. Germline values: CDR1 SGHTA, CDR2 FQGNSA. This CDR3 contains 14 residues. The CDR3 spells CASSLMSSNTEAFF. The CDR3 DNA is TGTGCCAGCAGCTTAATGTCGTCGAACACTGAAGCTTTCTTT. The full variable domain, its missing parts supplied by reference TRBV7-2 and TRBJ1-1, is GAGVSQSPSNKVTEKGKDVELRCDPISGHTALYWYRQSLGQGLEFLIYFQGNSAPDKSGLPSDRFSAERTGGSVSTLTIQRTQQEDSAVYLCASSLMSSNTEAFFGQGTRLTVV.

The CDR3 region is CASRTPGQVNTGELFF. The CDR3 DNA reads as TGTGCCAGCAGAACCCCGGGACAGGTGAACACCGGGGAGCTGTTTTTT. The genes are TRBV28 and TRBJ2-2, with 8 bases identical to TRBD1. CDR1 is MDHEN and CDR2 is SYDVKM in the germline V gene. V lost 6 bases, J lost 1 base, and 7 bases stayed unmatched. This CDR3 has 16 residues. Complete variable domain (other parts from reference TRBV28 and TRBJ2-2): DVKVTQSSRYLVKRTGEKVFLECVQDMDHENMFWYRQDPGLGLRLIYFSYDVKMKEKGDIPEGYSVSREKKERFSLILESASTNQTSMYLCASRTPGQVNTGELFFGEGSRLTVL.

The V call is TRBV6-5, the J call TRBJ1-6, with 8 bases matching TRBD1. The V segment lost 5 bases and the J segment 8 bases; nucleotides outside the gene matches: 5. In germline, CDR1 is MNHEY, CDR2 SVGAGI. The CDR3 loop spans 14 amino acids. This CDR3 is CASSTGQVYSPLHF. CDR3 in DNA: TGTGCCAGCAGTACGGGACAGGTCTATTCACCCCTCCACTTT.

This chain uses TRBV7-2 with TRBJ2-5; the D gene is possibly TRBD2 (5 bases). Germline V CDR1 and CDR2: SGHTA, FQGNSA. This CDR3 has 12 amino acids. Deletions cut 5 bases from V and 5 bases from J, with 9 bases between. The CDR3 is CASSTPGETQYF. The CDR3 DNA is TGTGCCAGCAGCACTCCGGGGGAGACCCAGTACTTC.

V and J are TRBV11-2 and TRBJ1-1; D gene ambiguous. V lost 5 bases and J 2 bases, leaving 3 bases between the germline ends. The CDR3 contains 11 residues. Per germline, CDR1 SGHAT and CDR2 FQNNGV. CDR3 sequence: CASSPNTEAFF. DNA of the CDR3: TGTGCCAGCAGCCCTAACACTGAAGCTTTCTTT.

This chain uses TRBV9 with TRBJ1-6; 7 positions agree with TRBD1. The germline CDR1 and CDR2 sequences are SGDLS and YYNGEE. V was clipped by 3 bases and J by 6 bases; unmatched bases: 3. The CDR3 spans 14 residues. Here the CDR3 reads CASSGQGGNSPLHF. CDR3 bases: TGTGCCAGCAGCGGACAGGGAGGTAATTCACCCCTCCACTTT.

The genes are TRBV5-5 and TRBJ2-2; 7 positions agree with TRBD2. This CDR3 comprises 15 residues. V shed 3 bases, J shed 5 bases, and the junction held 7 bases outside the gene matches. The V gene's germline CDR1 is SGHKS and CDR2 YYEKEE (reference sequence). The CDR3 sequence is CASSSSGTGTGELFF. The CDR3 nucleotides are TGTGCCAGCAGCTCTAGCGGTACGGGGACCGGGGAGCTGTTTTTT.

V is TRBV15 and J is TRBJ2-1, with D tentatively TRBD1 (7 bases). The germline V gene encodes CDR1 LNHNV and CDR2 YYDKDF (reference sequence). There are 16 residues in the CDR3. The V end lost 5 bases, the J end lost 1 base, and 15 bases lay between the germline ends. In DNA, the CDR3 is TGTGCCACCAGCTTGGAGGGGGCGAGTTCCTACAATGAGCAGTTCTTC. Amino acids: CATSLEGASSYNEQFF.

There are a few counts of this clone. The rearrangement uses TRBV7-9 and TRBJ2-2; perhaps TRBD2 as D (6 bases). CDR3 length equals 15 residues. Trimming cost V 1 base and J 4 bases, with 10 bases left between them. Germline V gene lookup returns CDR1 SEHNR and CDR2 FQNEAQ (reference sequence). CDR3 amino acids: CASSLEGGRTGELFF. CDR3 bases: TGTGCCAGCAGCTTAGAGGGAGGCCGCACCGGGGAGCTGTTTTTT.

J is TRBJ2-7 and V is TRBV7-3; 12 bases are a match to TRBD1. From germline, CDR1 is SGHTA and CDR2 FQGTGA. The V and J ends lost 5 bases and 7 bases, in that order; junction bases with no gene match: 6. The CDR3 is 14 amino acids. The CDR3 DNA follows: TGTGCCAGCAGCCAGGGACAGGGGGCAGAGGAGCAGTACTTC. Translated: CASSQGQGAEEQYF.

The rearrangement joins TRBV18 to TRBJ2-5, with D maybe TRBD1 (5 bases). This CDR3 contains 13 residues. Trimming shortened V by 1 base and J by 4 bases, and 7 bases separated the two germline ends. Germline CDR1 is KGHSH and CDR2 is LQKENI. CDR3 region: CASSPQGPETQYF. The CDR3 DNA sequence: TGTGCCAGCTCACCACAGGGGCCAGAGACCCAGTACTTC.

The CDR3, as DNA: TGTGCCATCAGTAACAGGGGTGGAACTGAAGCTTTCTTT. Translating it yields CAISNRGGTEAFF. The chain links TRBV10-3 to TRBJ1-1; TRBD1 aligns across 7 bases. The J segment lost 5 bases and the V segment lost 5 bases, leaving 5 bases of the junction unmatched. Looked up from germline, CDR1 is ENHRY and CDR2 is SYGVKD. CDR3 length: 13 amino acids.

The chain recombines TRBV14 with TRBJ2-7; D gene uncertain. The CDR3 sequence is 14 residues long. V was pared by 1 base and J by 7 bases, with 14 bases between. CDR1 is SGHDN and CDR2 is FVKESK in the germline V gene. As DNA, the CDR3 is TGTGCCAGCAGCCAAGGCGGTACCGTTAGGGAGCAGTACTTC. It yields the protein CASSQGGTVREQYF.

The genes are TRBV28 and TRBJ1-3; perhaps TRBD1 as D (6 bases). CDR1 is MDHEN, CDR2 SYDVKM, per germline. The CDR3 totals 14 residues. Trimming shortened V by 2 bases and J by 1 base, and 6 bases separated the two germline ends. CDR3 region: CASSLTGSGNTIYF. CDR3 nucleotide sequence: TGTGCCAGCAGTTTAACAGGGTCTGGAAACACCATATATTTT.

The DNA of the CDR3 is TGTGCCAGCAGCCCTGCGACTAGCGGGGGGTACAATGAGCAGTTCTTC. Translation: CASSPATSGGYNEQFF. The rearrangement uses TRBV7-2 and TRBJ2-1; 13 nucleotides agree with TRBD2. V gave up 5 bases and J gave up 4 bases; unmatched junction bases: 5. This CDR3 is 16 amino acids long. The germline V gene has CDR1 SGHTA and CDR2 FQGNSA.

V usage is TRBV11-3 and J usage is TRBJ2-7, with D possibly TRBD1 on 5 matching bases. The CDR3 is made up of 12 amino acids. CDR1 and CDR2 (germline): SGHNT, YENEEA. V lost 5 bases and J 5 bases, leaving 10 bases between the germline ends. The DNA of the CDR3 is TGTGCCAGCAGCGGGTGGGGCGACGAGCAGTACTTC. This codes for CASSGWGDEQYF.

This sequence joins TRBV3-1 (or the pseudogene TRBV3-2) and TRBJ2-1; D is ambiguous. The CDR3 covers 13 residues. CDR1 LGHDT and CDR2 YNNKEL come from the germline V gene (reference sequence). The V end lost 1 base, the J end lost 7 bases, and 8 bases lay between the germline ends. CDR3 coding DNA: TGTGCCAGCAGCCAAGTCCCGGAGAATGAGCAGTTCTTC. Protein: CASSQVPENEQFF.

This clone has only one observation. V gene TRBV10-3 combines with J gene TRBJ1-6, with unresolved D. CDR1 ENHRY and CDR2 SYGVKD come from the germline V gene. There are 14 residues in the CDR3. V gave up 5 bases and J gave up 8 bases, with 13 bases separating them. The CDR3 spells CAISPNFGDSPLHF. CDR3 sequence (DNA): TGTGCCATCAGTCCTAATTTCGGGGATTCACCCCTCCACTTT.

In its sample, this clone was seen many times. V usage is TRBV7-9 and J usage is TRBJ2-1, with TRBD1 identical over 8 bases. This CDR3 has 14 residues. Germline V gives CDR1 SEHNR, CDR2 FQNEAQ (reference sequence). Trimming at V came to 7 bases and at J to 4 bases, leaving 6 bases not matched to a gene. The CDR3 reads CASTGQGLYNEQFF. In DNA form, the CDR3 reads TGTGCCAGCACAGGACAGGGTCTTTACAATGAGCAGTTCTTC.

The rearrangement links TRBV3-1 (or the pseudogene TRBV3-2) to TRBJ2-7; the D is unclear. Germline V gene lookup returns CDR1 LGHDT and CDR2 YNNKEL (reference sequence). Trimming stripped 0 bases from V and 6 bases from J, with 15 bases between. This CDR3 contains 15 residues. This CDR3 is CASSQDLRSLGEQYF. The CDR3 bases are TGTGCCAGCAGCCAAGATCTTCGCTCCCTCGGCGAGCAGTACTTC.

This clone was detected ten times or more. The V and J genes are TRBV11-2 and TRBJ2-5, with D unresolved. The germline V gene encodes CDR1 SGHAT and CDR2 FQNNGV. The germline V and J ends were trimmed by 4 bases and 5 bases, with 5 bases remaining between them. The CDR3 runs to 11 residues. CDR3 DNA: TGTGCCAGCAGCTCCGTCGAGACCCAGTACTTC. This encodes CASSSVETQYF.